The 20 T cell receptor beta chains reported below all come from one sample, sequenced in a study of shared clonotypes between healthy human individuals. TCRdb's table, derived via immunoSEQ multiplex PCR, lists solely in-frame clones and lacks some. The sample shows about 2.4 million clones, roughly 92% of them seen only once. Specimen: naive CD4+ T cells sorted from blood. As to subset: CD45RA+ positively selected. The source of these receptors is a man aged 18 to 35 in good health.

V usage is TRBV7-2 and J usage is TRBJ2-7; 10 nucleotides align to TRBD1. CDR3 length: 19 amino acids. Looked up from germline, CDR1 is SGHTA and CDR2 is FQGNSA. Trimming at V came to 2 bases and at J to 4 bases, leaving 17 bases not matched to a gene. CDR3 DNA: TGTGCCAGCAGCTTAAGGATTAAGATTGGACAGGGGGTTATGTACGAGCAGTACTTC. It yields the protein CASSLRIKIGQGVMYEQYF.

The chain uses TRBV4-3 and TRBJ1-2, with 9 positions matching TRBD1. Germline V gene sequence: CDR1 LGHNA, CDR2 YSLEER. With 2 bases clipped from V and 8 bases from J, the junction kept 18 bases outside the gene matches. The CDR3 contains 18 residues. Here the CDR3 DNA reads TGCGCCAGCAGCCAACCTCCGGGACAGGGAGTAGTCGCTAACGGCTACACCTTC. It specifies CASSQPPGQGVVANGYTF.

The V and J genes are TRBV13 and TRBJ2-1; D is uncertain. Germline V gives CDR1 PRHDT, CDR2 FYEKMQ (reference sequence). This CDR3 is 11 amino acids long. V was cut by 5 bases and J by 10 bases, with 9 bases left in between. CDR3 sequence reads: CASSVKEEQFF. For the CDR3, the DNA is TGTGCCAGCAGCGTGAAAGAGGAGCAGTTCTTC.

This sequence joins TRBV13 and TRBJ1-2; 8 bases line up with TRBD1. The CDR3 consists of 15 residues. V lost 5 bases to trimming and J lost 4 bases; unmatched junction nucleotides: 9. Germline lookup yields CDR1 PRHDT and CDR2 FYEKMQ (reference sequence). The CDR3 DNA reads TGTGCCAGCAGCCCGCGGAGGACAGGGAGCTATGGCTACACCTTC. This sequence encodes CASSPRRTGSYGYTF. Full variable domain (remainder filled in from reference TRBV13 and TRBJ1-2): AAGVIQSPRHLIKEKRETATLKCYPIPRHDTVYWYQQGPGQDPQFLISFYEKMQSDKGSIPDRFSAQQFSDYHSELNMSSLELGDSALYFCASSPRRTGSYGYTFGSGTRLTVV.

This chain connects TRBV2 to TRBJ2-7; D tentatively fits TRBD1 or TRBD2 (5 bases each). Germline V gives CDR1 SNHLY, CDR2 FYNNEI. With 7 bases removed from V and 7 bases from J, the gap between germline ends came to 17 bases. The CDR3 runs 13 residues. CDR3 bases: TGTGCCAGCATGGGACCCGCTATGAGAGAGCAGTACTTC. Protein: CASMGPAMREQYF.

The CDR3 coding sequence is TGCGCCAGCACGCCGGGGCTCGGAGAGACCCAGTACTTC. It is translated as CASTPGLGETQYF. J is TRBJ2-5 and V is TRBV5-1; D may correspond to TRBD1 or TRBD2 (5 bases each). Germline V gene data show CDR1 as SGHRS and CDR2 as YFSETQ. Trimming removed 6 bases at V and 4 bases at J, with 13 bases between. The CDR3 consists of 13 residues.

This clone came up once. The chain combines TRBV7-2 with TRBJ2-3, with 7 bases identical to TRBD1. The trim removed 5 bases at V and 4 bases at J, leaving 6 bases unmatched. Germline lookup yields CDR1 SGHTA and CDR2 FQGNSA. This CDR3 has 14 amino acids. The CDR3 DNA is TGTGCCAGCAGCGTTAGACAGGGATCAGATACGCAGTATTTT. It yields the protein CASSVRQGSDTQYF.

CDR3 DNA: TGTGCCAGCAGCGGGGACATAAACTATGGCTACACCTTC. This encodes CASSGDINYGYTF. This chain joins TRBV5-4 and TRBJ1-2; possibly TRBD1 for D (6 bases). Germline CDR1 and CDR2: SGHNT and YYREEE (reference sequence). The CDR3 consists of 13 residues. Trimming stripped 4 bases from V and 2 bases from J, with 9 bases between.

The chain joins TRBV30 to TRBJ2-5; no clear D gene. This CDR3 comprises 12 residues. CDR1 and CDR2 from the germline V gene are GTSNPN and SVGIG (reference sequence). Trimming stripped 0 bases from V and 5 bases from J, with 7 bases between. As DNA, the CDR3 is TGTGCCTGGAGTGTAACTTGGGAGACCCAGTACTTC. The encoded protein is CAWSVTWETQYF.

J is TRBJ2-5 and V is TRBV4-1, with no clear D. With 4 bases removed from V and 1 base from J, the gap between germline ends came to 13 bases. CDR3 size: 15 residues. Germline CDR1 is MGHRA and CDR2 is YSYEKL. CDR3 sequence (DNA): TGCGCCAGCAGCCCTCCTGGACCCTTCCAAGAGACCCAGTACTTC. It encodes CASSPPGPFQETQYF.

V is TRBV11-2 and J is TRBJ2-7; 7 nucleotides line up with TRBD2. V was pared by 1 base and J by 5 bases, with 11 bases of the junction left unmatched. The CDR3 runs to 16 residues. Looked up from germline, CDR1 is SGHAT and CDR2 is FQNNGV. The CDR3 nucleotides are TGTGCCAGCAGCTTAGTGGGCGCGGGAGTCGTCCACGAGCAGTACTTC. As protein: CASSLVGAGVVHEQYF.

CDR3 region: CASSHGQGGTDTQYF. The CDR3 coding sequence is TGTGCCAGCAGCCATGGACAGGGAGGCACAGATACGCAGTATTTT. The J gene is TRBJ2-3, the V gene TRBV7-9; the match to TRBD1 covers 8 bases. J was trimmed by 1 base and V by 5 bases; bases with no gene match: 5. There are 15 residues in the CDR3. The germline CDR1 and CDR2 sequences are SEHNR and FQNEAQ (reference sequence).

The chain couples TRBV18 to TRBJ2-6, with D hard to call. V was cut by 2 bases and J by 0 bases, with 14 bases left in between. This CDR3 is 18 amino acids long. Germline V lookup: CDR1 KGHSH, CDR2 LQKENI. CDR3 in DNA: TGTGCCAGCTCACCAGGCCCAGTACTAAGCTCTGGGGCCAACGTCCTGACTTTC. As protein: CASSPGPVLSSGANVLTF.

This rearrangement joins TRBV11-3 to TRBJ1-5; 7 bases map to TRBD1. V lost 5 bases to trimming and J lost 6 bases; unmatched junction nucleotides: 4. CDR1 is SGHNT and CDR2 is YENEEA in the germline V gene. CDR3 length equals 13 residues. The CDR3, as DNA: TGTGCCAGCAGCCTACAGGGGATTCAGCCCCAGCATTTT. It specifies CASSLQGIQPQHF.

V and J are TRBV27 and TRBJ1-2; possibly TRBD1 for D (6 bases). V lost 7 bases to trimming and J lost 1 base, with 13 bases between them. The CDR3 sequence is 14 residues long. Germline V gene data show CDR1 as MNHEY and CDR2 as SMNVEV (reference sequence). The CDR3 bases are TGTGCCAGCACCCAGGACAGAAATAACTATGGCTACACCTTC. Its protein product is CASTQDRNNYGYTF.

This chain links TRBV19 with TRBJ1-2; maybe TRBD1 (5 bases). Trimming took 4 bases from V and 3 from J, leaving 15 bases between them. The CDR3 length is 15 residues. Germline V CDR1 and CDR2: LNHDA, SQIVND (reference sequence). As DNA, the CDR3 is TGTGCCAGTAGTAGAACGGGGCTTGGACACTATGGCTACACCTTC. Its protein is CASSRTGLGHYGYTF. The complete variable domain, with remaining parts taken from reference TRBV19 and TRBJ1-2, reads DGGITQSPKYLFRKEGQNVTLSCEQNLNHDAMYWYRQDPGQGLRLIYYSQIVNDFQKGDIAEGYSVSREKKESFPLTVTSAQKNPTAFYLCASSRTGLGHYGYTFGSGTRLTVV.

This chain links TRBV5-8 with TRBJ2-2, with TRBD2 matching over 7 bases. CDR3 size: 14 residues. After removal of 9 bases from V and 2 bases from J, the junction contained 7 bases not matched to a gene. In germline, CDR1 is SGHTS, CDR2 YDEGEE. The CDR3 DNA follows: TGTGCCACAAAAAGCGGGACTAACACCGGGGAGCTGTTTTTT. Translation gives CATKSGTNTGELFF.

This rearrangement joins TRBV30 to TRBJ2-7; TRBD1 matches 10 bases. The CDR3 is made up of 15 amino acids. V shed 5 bases and J 4 bases; nucleotides not matched to a gene: 11. Germline CDR1 GTSNPN, CDR2 SVGIG (reference sequence). CDR3 nucleotide sequence: TGTGCCTGGGGGGCCGGGACAGGGGCAATATACGAGCAGTACTTC. Residues: CAWGAGTGAIYEQYF. Full variable domain (missing parts from reference TRBV30 and TRBJ2-7): SQTIHQWPATLVQPVGSPLSLECTVEGTSNPNLYWYRQAAGRGLQLLFYSVGIGQISSEVPQNLSASRPQDRQFILSSKKLLLSDSGFYLCAWGAGTGAIYEQYFGPGTRLTVT.

The genes are TRBV30 and TRBJ1-1; D call uncertain. The germline CDR1 and CDR2 sequences are GTSNPN and SVGIG (reference sequence). This CDR3 contains 13 residues. Trimming pared 1 base from V and 12 bases from J, leaving 18 bases between. The CDR3 DNA follows: TGTGCCTGGAGTGCCCCGACCGGGTTTGGGTCTTTCTTT. It encodes CAWSAPTGFGSFF.

There are a few counts of this clone. Other DNA sequences in the same sample also yield this CDR3. The V call is TRBV5-1, the J call TRBJ1-5, with D uncertain. The CDR3 sequence is 13 residues long. V dropped 0 bases and J dropped 7 bases, with 8 bases sitting between them. Germline V gene lookup returns CDR1 SGHRS and CDR2 YFSETQ. The CDR3 region is CASSLEGGQPQHF. In DNA form, the CDR3 reads TGCGCCAGCAGCTTGGAAGGAGGGCAGCCCCAGCATTTT.